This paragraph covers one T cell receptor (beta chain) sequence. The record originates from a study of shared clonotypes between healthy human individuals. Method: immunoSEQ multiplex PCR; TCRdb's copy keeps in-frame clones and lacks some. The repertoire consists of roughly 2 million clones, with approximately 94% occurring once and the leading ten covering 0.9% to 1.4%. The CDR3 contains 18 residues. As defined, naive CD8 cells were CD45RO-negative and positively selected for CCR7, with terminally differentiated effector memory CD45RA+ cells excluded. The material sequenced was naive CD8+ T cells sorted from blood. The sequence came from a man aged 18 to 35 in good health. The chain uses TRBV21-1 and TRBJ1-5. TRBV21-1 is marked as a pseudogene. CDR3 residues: CASSRDGVCAGANQPQHF. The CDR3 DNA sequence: TGTGCCAGCAGCAGAGACGGGGTTTGTGCAGGAGCTAATCAGCCCCAGCATTTT.